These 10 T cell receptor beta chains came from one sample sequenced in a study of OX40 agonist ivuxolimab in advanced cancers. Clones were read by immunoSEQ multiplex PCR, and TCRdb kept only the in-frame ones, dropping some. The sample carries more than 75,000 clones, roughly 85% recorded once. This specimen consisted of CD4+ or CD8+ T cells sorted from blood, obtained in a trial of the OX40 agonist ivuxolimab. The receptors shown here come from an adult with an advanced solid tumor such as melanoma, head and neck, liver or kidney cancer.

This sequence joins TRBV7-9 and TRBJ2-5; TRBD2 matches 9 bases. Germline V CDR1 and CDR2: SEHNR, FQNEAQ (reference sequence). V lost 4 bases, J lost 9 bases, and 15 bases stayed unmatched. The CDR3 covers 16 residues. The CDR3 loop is CASSSQGGTSFSAQYF. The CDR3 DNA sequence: TGTGCCAGCAGCTCCCAGGGTGGGACTAGCTTTTCGGCCCAGTACTTC.

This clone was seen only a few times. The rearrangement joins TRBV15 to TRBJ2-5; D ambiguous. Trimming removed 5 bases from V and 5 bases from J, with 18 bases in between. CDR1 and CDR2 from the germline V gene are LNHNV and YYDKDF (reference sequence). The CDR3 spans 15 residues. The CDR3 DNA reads TGTGCCACCAGCCGCCCATCCCGGCTGGGGGAGACCCAGTACTTC. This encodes CATSRPSRLGETQYF.

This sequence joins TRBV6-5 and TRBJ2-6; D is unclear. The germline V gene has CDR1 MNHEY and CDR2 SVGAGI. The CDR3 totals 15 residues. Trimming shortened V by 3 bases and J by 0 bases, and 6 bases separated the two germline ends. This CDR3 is CASSYDHSGANVLTF. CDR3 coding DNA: TGTGCCAGCAGTTATGATCACTCTGGGGCCAACGTCCTGACTTTC.

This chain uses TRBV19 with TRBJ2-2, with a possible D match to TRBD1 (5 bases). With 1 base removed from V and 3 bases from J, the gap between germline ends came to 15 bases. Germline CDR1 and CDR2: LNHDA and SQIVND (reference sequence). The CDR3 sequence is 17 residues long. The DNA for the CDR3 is TGTGCCAGTAGTATAGGGGTGTGGGGCTGGGACACCGGGGAGCTGTTTTTT. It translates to CASSIGVWGWDTGELFF.

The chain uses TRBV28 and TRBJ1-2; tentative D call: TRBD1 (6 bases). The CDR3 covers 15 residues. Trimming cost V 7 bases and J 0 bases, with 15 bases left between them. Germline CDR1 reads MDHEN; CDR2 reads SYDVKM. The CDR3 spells CASIGGRTPNYGYTF. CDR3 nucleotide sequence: TGTGCCAGCATCGGGGGGCGTACTCCTAACTATGGCTACACCTTC.

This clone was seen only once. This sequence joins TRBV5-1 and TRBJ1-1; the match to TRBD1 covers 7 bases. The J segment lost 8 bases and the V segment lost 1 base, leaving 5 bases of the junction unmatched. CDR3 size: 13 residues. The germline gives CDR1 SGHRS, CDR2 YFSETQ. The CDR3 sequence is CASSLQGTDEAFF. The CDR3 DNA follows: TGCGCCAGCAGCTTGCAGGGGACAGACGAAGCTTTCTTT.

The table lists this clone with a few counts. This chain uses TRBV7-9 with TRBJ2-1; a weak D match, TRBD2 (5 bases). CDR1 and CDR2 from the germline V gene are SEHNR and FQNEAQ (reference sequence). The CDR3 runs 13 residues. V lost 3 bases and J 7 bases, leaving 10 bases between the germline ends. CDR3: CASSLGSGNEQFF. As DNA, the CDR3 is TGTGCCAGCAGCTTGGGCTCGGGAAATGAGCAGTTCTTC.

CDR3 residues: CASRGRGLGHRYQETQYF. Written as DNA, the CDR3 is TGTGCCAGCAGGGGAAGGGGTTTGGGACATCGATACCAAGAGACCCAGTACTTC. This chain links TRBV2 with TRBJ2-5; D possibly corresponds to TRBD1 (6 bases). Germline lookup yields CDR1 SNHLY and CDR2 FYNNEI. Between the trimmed V and J ends, which lost 6 bases and 0 bases, there was a span of 23 bases. This CDR3 has 18 amino acids.

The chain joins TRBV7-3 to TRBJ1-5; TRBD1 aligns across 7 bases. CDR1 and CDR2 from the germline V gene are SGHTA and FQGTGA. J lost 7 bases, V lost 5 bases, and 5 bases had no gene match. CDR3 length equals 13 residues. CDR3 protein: CASSIDREQPQHF. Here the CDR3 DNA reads TGTGCCAGCAGCATAGACAGGGAACAGCCCCAGCATTTT.

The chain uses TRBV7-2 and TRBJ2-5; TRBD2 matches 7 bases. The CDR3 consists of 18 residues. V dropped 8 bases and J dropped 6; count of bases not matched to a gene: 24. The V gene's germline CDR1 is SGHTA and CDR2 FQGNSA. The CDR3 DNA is TGTGCCAGCTGTATTGTAGCGGGCAGGGTTGGGAGAGGACAGACCCAGTACTTC. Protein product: CASCIVAGRVGRGQTQYF.